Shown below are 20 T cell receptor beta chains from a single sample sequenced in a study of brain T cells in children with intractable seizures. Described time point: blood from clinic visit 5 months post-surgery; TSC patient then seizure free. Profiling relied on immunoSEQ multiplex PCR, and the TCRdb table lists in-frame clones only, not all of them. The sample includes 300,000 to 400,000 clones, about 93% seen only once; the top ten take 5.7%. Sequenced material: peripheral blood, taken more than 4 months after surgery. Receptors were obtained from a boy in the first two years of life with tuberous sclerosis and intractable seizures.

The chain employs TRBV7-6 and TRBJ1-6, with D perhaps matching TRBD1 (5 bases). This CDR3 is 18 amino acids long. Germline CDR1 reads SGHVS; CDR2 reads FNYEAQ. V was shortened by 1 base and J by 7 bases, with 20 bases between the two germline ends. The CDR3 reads CASSLEAGRGFGNSPLHF. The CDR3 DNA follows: TGTGCCAGCAGCTTAGAGGCGGGACGGGGATTCGGAAATTCACCCCTCCACTTT.

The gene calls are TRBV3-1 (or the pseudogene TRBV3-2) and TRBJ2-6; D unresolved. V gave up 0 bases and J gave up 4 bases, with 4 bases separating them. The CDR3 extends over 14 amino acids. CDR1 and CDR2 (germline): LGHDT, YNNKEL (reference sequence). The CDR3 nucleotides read TGTGCCAGCAGCCAAGATTCGGGGGCCAACGTCCTGACTTTC. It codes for CASSQDSGANVLTF.

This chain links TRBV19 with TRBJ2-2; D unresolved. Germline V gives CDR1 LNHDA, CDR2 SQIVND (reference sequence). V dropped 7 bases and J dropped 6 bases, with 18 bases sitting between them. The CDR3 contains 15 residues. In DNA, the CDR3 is TGTGCCAGTACCCCACCGAGTGGCAGTGCCGGGGAGCTGTTTTTT. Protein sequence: CASTPPSGSAGELFF.

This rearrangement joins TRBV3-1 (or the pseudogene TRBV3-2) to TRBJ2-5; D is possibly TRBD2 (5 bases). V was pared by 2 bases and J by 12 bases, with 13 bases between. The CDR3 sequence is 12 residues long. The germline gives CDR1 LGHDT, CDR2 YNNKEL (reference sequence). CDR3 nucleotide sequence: TGTGCCAGCAGCCAAAAGCCGGGGTCAGAGTACTTC. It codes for CASSQKPGSEYF.

In DNA form, the CDR3 reads TGTGCCAGTAGCACACAGGGGGTGGGCACAGATACGCAGTATTTT. Translation gives CASSTQGVGTDTQYF. The V gene is TRBV19, the J gene TRBJ2-3; 8 bases are shared with TRBD1. V lost 6 bases and J lost 1; bases outside the gene matches: 6. This CDR3 contains 15 residues. Germline lookup yields CDR1 LNHDA and CDR2 SQIVND (reference sequence).

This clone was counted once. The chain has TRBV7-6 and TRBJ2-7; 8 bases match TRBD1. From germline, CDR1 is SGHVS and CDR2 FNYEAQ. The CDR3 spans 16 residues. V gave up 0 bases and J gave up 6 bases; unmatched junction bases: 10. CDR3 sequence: CASSLAQGARGVEQYF. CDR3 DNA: TGTGCCAGCAGCTTAGCCCAGGGGGCGCGGGGAGTCGAGCAGTACTTC.

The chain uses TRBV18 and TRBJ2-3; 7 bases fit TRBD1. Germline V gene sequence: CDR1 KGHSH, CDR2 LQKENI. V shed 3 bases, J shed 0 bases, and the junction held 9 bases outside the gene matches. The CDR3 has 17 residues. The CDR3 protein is CASSPPGTVRSTDTQYF. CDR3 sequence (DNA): TGTGCCAGCTCACCCCCCGGGACAGTACGAAGCACAGATACGCAGTATTTT.

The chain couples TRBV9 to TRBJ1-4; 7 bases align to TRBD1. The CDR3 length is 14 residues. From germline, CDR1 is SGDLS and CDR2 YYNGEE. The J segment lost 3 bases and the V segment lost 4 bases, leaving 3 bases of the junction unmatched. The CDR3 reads CASSFGTANEKLFF. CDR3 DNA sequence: TGTGCCAGCAGCTTCGGGACAGCTAATGAAAAACTGTTTTTT.

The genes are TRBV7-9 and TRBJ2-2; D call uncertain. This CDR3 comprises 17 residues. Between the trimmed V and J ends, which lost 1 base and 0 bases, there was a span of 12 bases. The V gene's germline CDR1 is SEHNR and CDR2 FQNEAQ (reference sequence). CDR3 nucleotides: TGTGCCAGCAGCTTAGGCCCCGGAGTCGCGAACACCGGGGAGCTGTTTTTT. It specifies CASSLGPGVANTGELFF.

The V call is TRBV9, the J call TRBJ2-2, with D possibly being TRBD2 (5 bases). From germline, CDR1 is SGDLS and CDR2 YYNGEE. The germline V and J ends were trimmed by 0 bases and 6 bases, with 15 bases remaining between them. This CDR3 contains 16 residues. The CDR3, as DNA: TGTGCCAGCAGCGTAGGGTCCGGGGTGGGATCCGGGGAGCTGTTTTTT. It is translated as CASSVGSGVGSGELFF.

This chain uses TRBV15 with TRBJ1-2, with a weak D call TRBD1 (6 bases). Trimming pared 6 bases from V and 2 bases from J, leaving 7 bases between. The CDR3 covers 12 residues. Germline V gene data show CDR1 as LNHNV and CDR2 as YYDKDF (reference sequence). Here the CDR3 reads CATSQGNYGYTF. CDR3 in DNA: TGTGCCACCAGTCAGGGGAACTATGGCTACACCTTC.

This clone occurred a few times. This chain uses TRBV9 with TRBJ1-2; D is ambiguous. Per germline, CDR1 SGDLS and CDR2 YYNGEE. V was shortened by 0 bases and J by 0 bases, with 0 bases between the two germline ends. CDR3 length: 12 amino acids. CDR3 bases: TGTGCCAGCAGCGTAGCTAACTATGGCTACACCTTC. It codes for CASSVANYGYTF.

CDR3 sequence (DNA): TGTGCCAGCAGCCCTACAGGGCGGGCTACGCAGTATTTT. It is translated as CASSPTGRATQYF. This sequence joins TRBV9 and TRBJ2-3, with D perhaps matching TRBD1 (6 bases). V gave up 4 bases and J gave up 8 bases, with 14 bases separating them. Per the germline V gene, CDR1 is SGDLS and CDR2 is YYNGEE. The CDR3 spans 13 residues.

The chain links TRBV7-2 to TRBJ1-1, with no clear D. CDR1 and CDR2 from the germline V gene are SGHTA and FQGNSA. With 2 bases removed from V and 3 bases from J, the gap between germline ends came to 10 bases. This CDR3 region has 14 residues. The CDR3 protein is CASSLSGVYTEAFF. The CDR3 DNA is TGTGCCAGCAGCTTATCCGGGGTCTACACTGAAGCTTTCTTT.

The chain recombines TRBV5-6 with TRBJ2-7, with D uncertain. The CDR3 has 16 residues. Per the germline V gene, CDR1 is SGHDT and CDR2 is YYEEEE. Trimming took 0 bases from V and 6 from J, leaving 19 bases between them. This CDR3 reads CASSLEEFKGSVEQYF. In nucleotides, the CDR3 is TGTGCCAGCAGCTTGGAAGAGTTTAAGGGTTCCGTCGAGCAGTACTTC. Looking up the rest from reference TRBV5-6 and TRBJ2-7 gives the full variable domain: DAGVTQSPTHLIKTRGQQVTLRCSPKSGHDTVSWYQQALGQGPQFIFQYYEEEERQRGNFPDRFSGHQFPNYSSELNVNALLLGDSALYLCASSLEEFKGSVEQYFGPGTRLTVT.

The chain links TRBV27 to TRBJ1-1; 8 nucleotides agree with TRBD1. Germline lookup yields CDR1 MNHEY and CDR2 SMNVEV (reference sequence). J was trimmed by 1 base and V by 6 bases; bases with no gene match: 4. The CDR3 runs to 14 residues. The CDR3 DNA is TGTGCCAGCAGCCACAGGGGGAAGAACACTGAAGCTTTCTTT. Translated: CASSHRGKNTEAFF.

The CDR3 DNA reads as TGCACCAGCAGCCAAACTAGCCCCCCGAAGAATGAGCAGTTCTTC. Translation gives CTSSQTSPPKNEQFF. This chain links TRBV1 with TRBJ2-1; TRBD2, the table's D call, lacks a check against the DNA. TRBV1 is marked as a pseudogene. The CDR3 is 15 residues long.

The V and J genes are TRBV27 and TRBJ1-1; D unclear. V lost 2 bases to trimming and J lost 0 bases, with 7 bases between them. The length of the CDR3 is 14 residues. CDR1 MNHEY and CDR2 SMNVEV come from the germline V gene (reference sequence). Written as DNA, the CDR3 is TGTGCCAGCAGTTTAGGCAGGCTGAACACTGAAGCTTTCTTT. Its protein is CASSLGRLNTEAFF.

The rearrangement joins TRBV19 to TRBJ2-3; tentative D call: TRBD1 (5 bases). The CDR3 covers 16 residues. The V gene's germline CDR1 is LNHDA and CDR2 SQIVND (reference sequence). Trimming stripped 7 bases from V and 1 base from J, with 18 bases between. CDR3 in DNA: TGTGCCAGTACCTTGGGGCGTCTTCGGGGCACAGATACGCAGTATTTT. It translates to CASTLGRLRGTDTQYF.

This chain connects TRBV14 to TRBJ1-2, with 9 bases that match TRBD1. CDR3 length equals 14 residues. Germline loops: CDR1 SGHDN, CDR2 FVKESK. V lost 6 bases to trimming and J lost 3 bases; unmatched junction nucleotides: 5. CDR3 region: CASSRDRDYYGYTF. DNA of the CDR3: TGTGCCAGCAGTCGGGACAGGGACTACTATGGCTACACCTTC.